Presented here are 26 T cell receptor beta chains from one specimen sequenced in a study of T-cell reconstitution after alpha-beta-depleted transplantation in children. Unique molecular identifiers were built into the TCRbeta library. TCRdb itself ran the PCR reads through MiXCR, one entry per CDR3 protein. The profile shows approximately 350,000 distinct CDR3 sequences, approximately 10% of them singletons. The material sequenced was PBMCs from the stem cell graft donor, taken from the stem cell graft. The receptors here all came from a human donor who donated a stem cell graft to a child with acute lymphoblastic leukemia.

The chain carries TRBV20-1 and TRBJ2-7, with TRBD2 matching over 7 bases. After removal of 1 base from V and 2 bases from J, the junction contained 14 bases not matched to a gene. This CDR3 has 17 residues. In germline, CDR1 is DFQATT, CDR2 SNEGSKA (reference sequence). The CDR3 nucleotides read TGCAGTGCTAGAGGCTACCCACCGGGAGGAGGCACCTACGAGCAGTACTTC. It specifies CSARGYPPGGGTYEQYF.

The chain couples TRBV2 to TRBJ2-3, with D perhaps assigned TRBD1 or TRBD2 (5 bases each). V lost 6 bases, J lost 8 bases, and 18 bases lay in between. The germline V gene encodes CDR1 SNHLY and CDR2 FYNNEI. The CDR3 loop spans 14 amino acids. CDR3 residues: CASRGPPQTSTQYF. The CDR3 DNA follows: TGTGCCAGCAGGGGACCACCCCAAACAAGTACGCAGTATTTT.

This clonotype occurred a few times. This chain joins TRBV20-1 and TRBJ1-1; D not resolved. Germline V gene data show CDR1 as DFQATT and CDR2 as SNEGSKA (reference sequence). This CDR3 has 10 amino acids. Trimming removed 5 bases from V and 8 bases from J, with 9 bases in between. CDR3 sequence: CSAWVYEAFF. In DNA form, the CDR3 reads TGCAGTGCTTGGGTATACGAAGCTTTCTTT.

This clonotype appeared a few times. Here the CDR3 reads CASSQGTSGRPYEQYF. The CDR3 nucleotides are TGTGCCAGCAGCCAAGGGACTAGCGGGAGACCCTACGAGCAGTACTTC. The chain has TRBV28 and TRBJ2-7, with TRBD2 identical over 14 bases. The CDR3 has 16 residues. Germline V gene data show CDR1 as MDHEN and CDR2 as SYDVKM. V lost 6 bases, J lost 2 bases, and 6 bases stayed unmatched.

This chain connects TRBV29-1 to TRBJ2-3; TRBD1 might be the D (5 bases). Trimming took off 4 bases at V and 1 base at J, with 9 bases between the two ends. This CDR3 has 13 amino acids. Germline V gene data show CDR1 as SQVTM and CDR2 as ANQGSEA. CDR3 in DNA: TGCAGCGTTGTAAGGGGCCGCACAGATACGCAGTATTTT. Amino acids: CSVVRGRTDTQYF.

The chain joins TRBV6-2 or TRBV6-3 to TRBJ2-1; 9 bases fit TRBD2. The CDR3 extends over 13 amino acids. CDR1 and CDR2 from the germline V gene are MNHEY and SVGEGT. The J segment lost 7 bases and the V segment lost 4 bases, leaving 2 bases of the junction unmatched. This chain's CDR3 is CASSWGLANEQFF. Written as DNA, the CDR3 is TGTGCCAGCAGTTGGGGACTAGCTAATGAGCAGTTCTTC.

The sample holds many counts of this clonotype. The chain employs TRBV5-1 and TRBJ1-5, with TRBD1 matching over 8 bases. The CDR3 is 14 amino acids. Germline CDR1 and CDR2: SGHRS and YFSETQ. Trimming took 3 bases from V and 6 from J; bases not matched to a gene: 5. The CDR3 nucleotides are TGCGCCAGCAGCTCCGGACAGGGTATTCAGCCCCAGCATTTT. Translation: CASSSGQGIQPQHF.

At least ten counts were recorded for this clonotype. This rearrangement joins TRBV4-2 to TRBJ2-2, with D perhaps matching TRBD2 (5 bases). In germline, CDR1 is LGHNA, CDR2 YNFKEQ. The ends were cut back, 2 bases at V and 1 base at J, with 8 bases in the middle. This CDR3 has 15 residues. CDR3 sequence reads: CASSQNGMNTGELFF. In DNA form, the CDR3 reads TGTGCCAGCAGCCAAAACGGGATGAACACCGGGGAGCTGTTTTTT.

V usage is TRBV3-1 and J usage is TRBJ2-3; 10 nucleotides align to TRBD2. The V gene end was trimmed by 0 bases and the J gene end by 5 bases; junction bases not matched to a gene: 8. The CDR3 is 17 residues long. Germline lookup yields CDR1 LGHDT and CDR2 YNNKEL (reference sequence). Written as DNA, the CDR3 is TGTGCCAGCAGCCAAGATCGGCCTAGCGGGAGCGGAGATACGCAGTATTTT. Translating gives CASSQDRPSGSGDTQYF.

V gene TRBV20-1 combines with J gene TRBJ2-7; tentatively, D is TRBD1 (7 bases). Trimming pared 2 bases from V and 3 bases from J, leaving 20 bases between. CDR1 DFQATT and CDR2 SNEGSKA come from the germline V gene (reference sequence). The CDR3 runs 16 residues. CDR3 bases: TGCAGTGCTAGATCGTTCGCTAACAGGGGAGGCTACGAGCAGTACTTC. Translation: CSARSFANRGGYEQYF.

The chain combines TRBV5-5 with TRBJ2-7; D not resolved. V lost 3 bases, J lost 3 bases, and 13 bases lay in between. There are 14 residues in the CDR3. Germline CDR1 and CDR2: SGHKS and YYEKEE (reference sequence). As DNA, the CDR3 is TGTGCCAGCAGCTATCGGGCCGGCGGCTACGAGCAGTACTTC. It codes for CASSYRAGGYEQYF.

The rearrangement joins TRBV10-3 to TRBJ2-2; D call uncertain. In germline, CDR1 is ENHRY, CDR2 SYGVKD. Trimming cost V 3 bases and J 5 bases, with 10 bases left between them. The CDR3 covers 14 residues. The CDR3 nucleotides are TGTGCCATCAGTGATGGAGAAGGGACCGGGGAGCTGTTTTTT. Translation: CAISDGEGTGELFF.

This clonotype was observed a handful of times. The CDR3 bases are TGCGCCAGCAGCCAAGTCCGGACCTGGGATGAGCAGTTCTTC. It codes for CASSQVRTWDEQFF. V usage is TRBV4-3 and J usage is TRBJ2-1, with D uncertain. Trimming took 1 base from V and 8 from J, leaving 12 bases between them. CDR1 and CDR2 from the germline V gene are LGHNA and YSLEER. This CDR3 has 14 amino acids.

CDR3 sequence reads: CASSPRGLAAPSYNEQFF. The CDR3 bases are TGTGCCAGCAGCCCGAGGGGACTAGCGGCCCCCTCCTACAATGAGCAGTTCTTC. J is TRBJ2-1 and V is TRBV11-1, with 11 bases aligning to TRBD2. Germline CDR1 and CDR2: SGHAT and FQDESV (reference sequence). The CDR3 is made up of 18 amino acids. After removal of 5 bases from V and 0 bases from J, the junction contained 9 bases not matched to a gene.

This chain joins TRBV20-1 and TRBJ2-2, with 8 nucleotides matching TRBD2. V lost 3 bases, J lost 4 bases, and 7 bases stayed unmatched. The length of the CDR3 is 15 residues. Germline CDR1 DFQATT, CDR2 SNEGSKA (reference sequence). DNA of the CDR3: TGCAGTGCTAGCCGGGGGGGGCTCGGCACCGGGGAGCTGTTTTTT. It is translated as CSASRGGLGTGELFF.

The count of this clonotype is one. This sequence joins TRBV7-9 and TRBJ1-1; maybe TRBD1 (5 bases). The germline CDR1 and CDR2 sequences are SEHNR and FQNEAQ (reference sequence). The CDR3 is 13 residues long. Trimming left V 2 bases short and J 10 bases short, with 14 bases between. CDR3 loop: CASSLPQFGGAFF. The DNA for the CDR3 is TGTGCCAGCAGCTTACCGCAATTCGGGGGAGCTTTCTTT.

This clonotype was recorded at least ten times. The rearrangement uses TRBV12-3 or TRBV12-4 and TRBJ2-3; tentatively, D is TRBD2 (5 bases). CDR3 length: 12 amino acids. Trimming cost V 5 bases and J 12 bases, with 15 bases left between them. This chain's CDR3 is CASSPGREVQYF. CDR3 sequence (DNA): TGTGCCAGCAGTCCAGGACGGGAAGTACAGTATTTT.

CDR3 residues: CAIQGHPYNEQFF. The CDR3 coding sequence is TGTGCCATCCAGGGCCACCCCTACAATGAGCAGTTCTTC. The chain combines TRBV28 with TRBJ2-1; the D gene is possibly TRBD1 (5 bases). Trimming took off 10 bases at V and 2 bases at J, with 12 bases between the two ends. In germline, CDR1 is MDHEN, CDR2 SYDVKM. The CDR3 consists of 13 residues. The full variable domain, completed using reference TRBV28 and TRBJ2-1, is DVKVTQSSRYLVKRTGEKVFLECVQDMDHENMFWYRQDPGLGLRLIYFSYDVKMKEKGDIPEGYSVSREKKERFSLILESASTNQTSMYLCAIQGHPYNEQFFGPGTRLTVL.

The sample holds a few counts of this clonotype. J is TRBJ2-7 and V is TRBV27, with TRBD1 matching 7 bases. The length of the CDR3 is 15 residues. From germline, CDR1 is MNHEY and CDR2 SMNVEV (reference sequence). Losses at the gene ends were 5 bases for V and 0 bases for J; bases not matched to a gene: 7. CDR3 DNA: TGTGCCAGCAGTGGGTCTGGGACAGCCTCCTACGAGCAGTACTTC. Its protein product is CASSGSGTASYEQYF.

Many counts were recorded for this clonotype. Here the CDR3 reads CASSFRETKNEQFF. The DNA for the CDR3 is TGTGCCAGCAGCTTCCGGGAGACCAAGAATGAGCAGTTCTTC. This rearrangement joins TRBV7-8 to TRBJ2-1; tentative D call: TRBD2 (6 bases). CDR1 and CDR2 (germline): SGHVS, FQNEAQ. V was shortened by 3 bases and J by 7 bases, with 13 bases between the two germline ends. The CDR3 consists of 14 residues.

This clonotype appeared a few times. The CDR3 reads CATSLGSGETQYF. The CDR3, as DNA: TGTGCCACCAGCTTGGGGAGTGGGGAGACCCAGTACTTC. The rearrangement joins TRBV15 to TRBJ2-5; D might be TRBD2 (5 bases). The CDR3 has 13 residues. Trimming took 5 bases from V and 5 from J, leaving 12 bases between them. Germline lookup yields CDR1 LNHNV and CDR2 YYDKDF (reference sequence).

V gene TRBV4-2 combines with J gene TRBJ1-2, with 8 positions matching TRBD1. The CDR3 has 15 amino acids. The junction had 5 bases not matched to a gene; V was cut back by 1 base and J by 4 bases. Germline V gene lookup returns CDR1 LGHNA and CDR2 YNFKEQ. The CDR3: CASSQVTGTGYGYTF. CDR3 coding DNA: TGTGCCAGCAGCCAAGTAACCGGGACAGGCTATGGCTACACCTTC.

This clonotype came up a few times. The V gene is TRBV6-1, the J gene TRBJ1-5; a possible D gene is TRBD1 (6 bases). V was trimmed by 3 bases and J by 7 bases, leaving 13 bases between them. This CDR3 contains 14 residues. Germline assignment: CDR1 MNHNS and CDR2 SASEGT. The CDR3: CASSDTEGGQPQHF. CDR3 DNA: TGTGCCAGCAGTGACACAGAGGGGGGCCAGCCCCAGCATTTT.

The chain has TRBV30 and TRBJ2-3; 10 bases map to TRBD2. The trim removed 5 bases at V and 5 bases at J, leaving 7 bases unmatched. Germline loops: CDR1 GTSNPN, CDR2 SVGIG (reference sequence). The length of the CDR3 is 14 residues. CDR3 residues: CAWGLAGAVDTQYF. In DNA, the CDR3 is TGTGCCTGGGGGCTAGCGGGAGCAGTAGATACGCAGTATTTT.

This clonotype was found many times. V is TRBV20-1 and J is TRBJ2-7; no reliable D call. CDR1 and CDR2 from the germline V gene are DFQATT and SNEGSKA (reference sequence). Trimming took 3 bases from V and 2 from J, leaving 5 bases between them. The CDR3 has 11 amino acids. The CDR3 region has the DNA TGCAGTGCTAGGACAACCTACGAGCAGTACTTC. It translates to CSARTTYEQYF.

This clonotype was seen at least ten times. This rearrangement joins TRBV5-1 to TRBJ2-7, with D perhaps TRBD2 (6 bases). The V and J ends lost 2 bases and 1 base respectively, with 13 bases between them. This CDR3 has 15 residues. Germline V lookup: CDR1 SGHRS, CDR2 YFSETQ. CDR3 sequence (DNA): TGCGCCAGCAGCTTAACAGCGGGCCCTTCCTACGAGCAGTACTTC. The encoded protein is CASSLTAGPSYEQYF.